In this sample, the clone carrying this TCR beta chain turned up many times. Its antigen is currently unknown. This specimen belongs to a study of T cells in Graves' hyperthyroidism and ophthalmopathy. Study-wide findings and caveats: Most thyroid-expanded clonotypes above 0.001 were also found in blood. The model's output predicted ophthalmopathy at a median of about 6.5 months prior to onset.

The investigators amplified TCR beta CDR3 regions from RNA transcripts. An initial round of RT-PCR targeting the TCR CDR3 relied on the HTBI primer set. TCRdb used MiXCR to reprocess the multiplex PCR reads, holding one entry per CDR3 protein. Of about 350,000 distinct CDR3 sequences in the sample, around 18% were seen once. Ophthalmopathy patients had moderate-to-severe active disease, CAS ≥3, NOSPECS ≥4, and disease duration under 3 months. The diagnostic basis comprised clinical symptoms, serum thyroxine and TRAb, thyroid ultrasound and orbital computed tomography. The CDR3 loop spans 16 amino acids. From germline, CDR1 is MDHEN and CDR2 SYDVKM. Trimming at V came to 5 bases and at J to 1 base, leaving 7 bases not matched to a gene.

Sequenced sample: blood. This TCR was sampled from a woman aged 40-49 years with Graves' ophthalmopathy. The gene calls are TRBV28 and TRBJ2-7, with 11 bases lining up with TRBD2. This chain's CDR3 is CASSLLTSGSSYEQYF. The DNA for the CDR3 is TGTGCCAGCAGTCTCCTCACTAGCGGGAGTTCCTACGAGCAGTACTTC.